This T cell receptor beta chain was sequenced during a study of cytomegalovirus exposure and HLA in healthy donors. Study-level findings and limits: It was reportedly the case that the classifier diagnosed cytomegalovirus status with high specificity and sensitivity. Fewer N-insertions (relative to the roughly 720-donor mean) were reportedly seen in an Asian-associated ancestry cluster in a later analysis.

In the case of this clone: The antigen remains undetermined.

V gave up 1 base and J gave up 6 bases, with 19 bases separating them. In germline, CDR1 is MGHDK, CDR2 SYGVNS. The CDR3 runs 17 residues. A multiplex PCR was run with 60 Vbeta primers and 13 Jbeta primers. Assay: immunoSEQ multiplex PCR; the TCRdb copy retains only in-frame clones and omits some. The data show 190,000 or so clones, with around 74% seen just once and less than 2% held by the top ten. This chain connects TRBV25-1 to TRBJ1-5; the D is unclear. This clonotype was obtained from a girl aged 10 to 17 in good health and CMV-seropositive. The specimen was PBMCs. In DNA, the CDR3 is TGTGCCAGCAGTGAATTTAAGTGGTTTTTTGGGAGTCAGCCCCAGCATTTT. Translated: CASSEFKWFFGSQPQHF.